This section outlines one TCR beta chain sequence together with its context. Its target is not known. Profiling relied on immunoSEQ multiplex PCR, and the TCRdb table lists in-frame clones only, not all of them. Here the sample spans over 150,000 clones, 85% to 90% being singletons. These data belong to a study of T cell responses to AZD1222 COVID-19 vaccine. Study observations and caveats: With dominance at 160-218 and 743-854, vaccine-associated CD4 TCRs spanned spike. Donors, mostly white British, included more females; clonal diversity was possibly underestimated. AZD1222 recipients seropositive at baseline numbered only five or six.

Trimming stripped 4 bases from V and 0 bases from J, with 10 bases between. The germline CDR1 and CDR2 sequences are SGHTA and FQGNSA. The CDR3 runs 14 residues. The starting material was peripheral blood, obtained on day 0 of MenACWY control vaccination. This TCR derives from an adult in good health. The chain combines TRBV7-2 with TRBJ2-7, with D possibly matching TRBD2 (5 bases). The CDR3 DNA follows: TGTGCCAGCAGCTCTCTCCGGGACTCCTACGAGCAGTACTTC. It yields the protein CASSSLRDSYEQYF.